Below are 2 T cell receptor beta chains sequenced from a single sample in a study of T cell repertoires in ileal Crohn's disease. TCRdb keeps only in-frame clones here, not all; method: immunoSEQ multiplex PCR. The sample includes approximately 17,000 clones, approximately 82% of them seen just once. Sequenced sample: ileal tissue. The receptors stem from an adult with Crohn's disease.

The gene calls are TRBV4-1 and TRBJ2-7; tentative D call: TRBD2 (6 bases). The CDR3 contains 16 residues. Germline CDR1 is MGHRA and CDR2 is YSYEKL. The V end was cut by 1 base, the J end by 3 bases, with 16 bases between. The CDR3 spells CASSQGGGVSIYEQYF. Here the CDR3 DNA reads TGCGCCAGCAGCCAAGGCGGAGGGGTCTCGATCTACGAGCAGTACTTC.

The chain recombines TRBV7-6 with TRBJ2-3, with TRBD1 matching 7 bases. The CDR3 has 12 residues. J was trimmed by 5 bases and V by 5 bases; bases with no gene match: 1. From germline, CDR1 is SGHVS and CDR2 FNYEAQ. CDR3 nucleotides: TGTGCCAGCAGCCACAGGGGAGATACGCAGTATTTT. Its translation is CASSHRGDTQYF.